Each of the 15 T cell receptor beta chains below was sequenced from the same sample in a study of molecular identifiers for immune sequencing clone quantification. TCRdb re-derived calls from the PCR reads in MiXCR, one entry per CDR3 protein. This repertoire shows 85,000 to 100,000 distinct CDR3 sequences, about 21% found once; its top ten account for roughly 1%. The sample taken for sequencing was naive CD8+ T cells from blood, with Jurkat cell RNA spiked in. Subset specified: FACS-sorted CD8+CD4-CCR7+CD45RA+ naive T cells. The receptors were sampled from a human donor in good health. Some libraries in this study had Jurkat cell RNA spiked in.

This clonotype was picked up many times. The V call is TRBV5-6, the J call TRBJ1-4; no reliable D call. Germline V gives CDR1 SGHDT, CDR2 YYEEEE. Trimming cost V 4 bases and J 0 bases, with 13 bases left between them. The CDR3 spans 16 residues. CDR3 residues: CASSPDPGATNEKLFF. For the CDR3, the DNA is TGTGCCAGCAGCCCCGACCCGGGAGCAACTAATGAAAAACTGTTTTTT.

This clonotype was seen ten or more times. The chain has TRBV7-2 and TRBJ2-7, with D hard to call. CDR1 SGHTA and CDR2 FQGNSA come from the germline V gene. The CDR3 consists of 14 residues. The V and J ends lost 3 bases and 1 base respectively, with 10 bases between them. The DNA of the CDR3 is TGTGCCAGCAGCTTGGGCGGTGTATCCTACGAGCAGTACTTC. The encoded protein is CASSLGGVSYEQYF.

About this clonotype: A much larger clonotype is one base distant, so this may be a read error. The chain couples TRBV7-3 to TRBJ2-5, with a tentative D call TRBD2 (6 bases). The CDR3 runs 15 residues. The V end lost 1 base, the J end lost 1 base, and 10 bases lay between the germline ends. From germline, CDR1 is SGHTA and CDR2 FQGTGA. The DNA of the CDR3 is TGTGCCAGCAGCTTAATAGCGGCCACCCAAGAGACCCAGTACTTC. Translation: CASSLIAATQETQYF.

Points on this clonotype: This could be a read error, since a much larger clone is one nucleotide away. The missing conserved phenylalanine or tryptophan at the end of this CDR3 makes a read error likely. The chain joins TRBV6-2 or TRBV6-3 to TRBJ1-5, with 11 bases lining up with TRBD1. Germline trimming cut 2 bases from V and 0 bases from J; bases unmatched to any gene: 6. This CDR3 has 18 amino acids. The germline CDR1 and CDR2 sequences are MNHEY and SVGEGT. The CDR3 bases are TGTGCCAGCAGTTACCTTGGACAGGGGGCGTATAGCAATCAGCCCCAGCATCTT. Translation: CASSYLGQGAYSNQPQHL.

For this clonotype: A read error may produce the germline difference seen at one junction end. The chain joins TRBV9 to TRBJ1-1, with a weak D call TRBD1 (6 bases). Germline V CDR1 and CDR2: SGDLS, YYNGEE. This CDR3 has 13 amino acids. This CDR3 reads CVSSVGGGTEAFF. In DNA, the CDR3 is TGTGTCAGCAGCGTAGGAGGGGGCACTGAAGCTTTCTTT.

This clonotype was recorded at least ten times. The chain has TRBV6-5 and TRBJ2-5; D could derive from TRBD1 or TRBD2 (5 bases each). This CDR3 comprises 13 residues. The germline V gene encodes CDR1 MNHEY and CDR2 SVGAGI. The V and J ends lost 7 bases and 3 bases respectively, with 12 bases between them. CDR3: CASIKLGEETQYF. CDR3 DNA sequence: TGTGCCAGCATTAAACTAGGGGAAGAGACCCAGTACTTC.

Comments on this clonotype: A read error may be the cause here, since a much bigger clone is one base away. This rearrangement joins TRBV27 to TRBJ2-3; 12 positions match TRBD2. This CDR3 contains 15 residues. CDR1 is MNHEY and CDR2 is SMNVEV in the germline V gene (reference sequence). Trimming at V came to 7 bases and at J to 4 bases, leaving 6 bases not matched to a gene. CDR3 sequence (DNA): TGTGCCAGCACTCCACTAGCGGGAGGTGCAGATACGCAGTATTTT. It codes for CASTPLAGGADTQYF.

The sample holds a few counts of this clonotype. CDR3 region: CASSWGGPRSSYEQYF. CDR3 DNA: TGCGCCAGCAGCTGGGGTGGGCCTCGGAGCTCCTACGAGCAGTACTTC. The chain has TRBV5-1 and TRBJ2-7; no clear D gene. V dropped 3 bases and J dropped 0 bases, with 16 bases sitting between them. The germline CDR1 and CDR2 sequences are SGHRS and YFSETQ. The length of the CDR3 is 16 residues.

The V and J genes are TRBV29-1 and TRBJ2-7; D may match TRBD1 or TRBD2 (5 bases each). V was cut by 4 bases and J by 5 bases, with 18 bases left in between. Germline V lookup: CDR1 SQVTM, CDR2 ANQGSEA. The CDR3 extends over 14 amino acids. CDR3 loop: CSVVPWDDLNEQYV. The CDR3 coding sequence is TGCAGCGTTGTGCCCTGGGACGACCTGAACGAGCAGTACGTC.

This clonotype was seen only a few times. The junction shows a germline mismatch at one end, possibly a read error. The genes are TRBV20-1 and TRBJ2-1, with 12 bases aligning to TRBD2. CDR3 length equals 15 residues. Germline V CDR1 and CDR2: DFQATT, SNEGSKA (reference sequence). The CDR3 here is CGAIGTSGRLDEQFF. CDR3 nucleotide sequence: TGCGGTGCTATCGGAACTAGCGGGAGGTTGGATGAGCAGTTCTTC.

This clonotype was detected many times. The V gene is TRBV13, the J gene TRBJ2-5, with 9 bases identical to TRBD1. The germline V gene has CDR1 PRHDT and CDR2 FYEKMQ (reference sequence). V lost 2 bases to trimming and J lost 5 bases; unmatched junction nucleotides: 6. The CDR3 is 15 residues long. CDR3: CASSLSDRGYETQYF. Here the CDR3 DNA reads TGTGCCAGCAGCTTATCAGACAGGGGGTACGAGACCCAGTACTTC.

The chain carries TRBV7-9 and TRBJ2-7; 11 bases are a match to TRBD1. Germline V CDR1 and CDR2: SEHNR, FQNEAQ (reference sequence). The J segment lost 6 bases and the V segment lost 5 bases, leaving 6 bases of the junction unmatched. This CDR3 is 14 amino acids long. CDR3 sequence: CASSRMDRGLEQYF. CDR3 bases: TGTGCCAGCAGCCGTATGGACAGGGGGCTCGAGCAGTACTTC. The whole variable domain, filled in from reference TRBV7-9 and TRBJ2-7, reads DTGVSQNPRHKITKRGQNVTFRCDPISEHNRLYWYRQTLGQGPEFLTYFQNEAQLEKSRLLSDRFSAERPKGSFSTLEIQRTEQGDSAMYLCASSRMDRGLEQYFGPGTRLTVT.

In the case of this clonotype: A read error may be the cause here, since a much bigger clone is one base away. V usage is TRBV6-5 and J usage is TRBJ2-3; D perhaps matches TRBD2 (6 bases). The CDR3 extends over 17 amino acids. Germline lookup yields CDR1 MNHEY and CDR2 SVGAGI. CDR3 sequence reads: CASSRVGSSGYTDTRYF. The CDR3 DNA sequence: TGTGCCAGCAGCCGCGTCGGGAGTAGCGGTTACACAGATACGCGGTATTTT.

The chain joins TRBV3-1 to TRBJ2-3; D may be TRBD1 (6 bases). Germline V lookup: CDR1 LGHDT, CDR2 YNNKEL (reference sequence). The CDR3 spans 18 residues. Deletions cut 4 bases from V and 4 bases from J, with 24 bases between. CDR3 sequence reads: CASSPGLGASIGSDTQYF. The CDR3 bases are TGTGCCAGCAGCCCAGGCTTGGGGGCTTCGATTGGTTCAGATACGCAGTATTTT.

Comment on this clonotype: This could be a read error, since a much larger clone is one nucleotide away. The rearrangement links TRBV20-1 to TRBJ2-2, with D unresolved. Germline V gene sequence: CDR1 DFQATT, CDR2 SNEGSKA (reference sequence). The CDR3 has 15 amino acids. The CDR3 DNA is TGCGGTGCTAGAGATTCCCTGGGTGACACCGGGGAGCTGTTTTTT. Translation: CGARDSLGDTGELFF.